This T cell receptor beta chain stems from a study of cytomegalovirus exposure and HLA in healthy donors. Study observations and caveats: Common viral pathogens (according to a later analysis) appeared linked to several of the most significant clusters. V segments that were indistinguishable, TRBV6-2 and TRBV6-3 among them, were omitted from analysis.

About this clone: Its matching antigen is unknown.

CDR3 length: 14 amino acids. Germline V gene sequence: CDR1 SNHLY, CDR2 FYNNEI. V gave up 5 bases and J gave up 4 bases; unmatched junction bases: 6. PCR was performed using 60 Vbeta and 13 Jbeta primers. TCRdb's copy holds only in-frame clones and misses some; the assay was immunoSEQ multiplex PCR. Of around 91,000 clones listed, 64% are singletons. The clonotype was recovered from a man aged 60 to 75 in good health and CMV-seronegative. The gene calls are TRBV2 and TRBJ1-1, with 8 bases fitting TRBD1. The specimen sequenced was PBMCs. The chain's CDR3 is CASSQNQGATEAFF. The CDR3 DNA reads TGTGCCAGCAGTCAGAATCAGGGGGCCACTGAAGCTTTCTTT.